This T cell receptor (beta chain) comes out of a study of T cell repertoires in cytomegalovirus infection. Study background: Public TCR beta signature analysis indicated the presence of both CMV infection and matching HLA type.

J was trimmed by 1 base and V by 3 bases; bases with no gene match: 5. The germline V gene encodes CDR1 MNHEY and CDR2 SMNVEV (reference sequence). This CDR3 has 16 residues. TCRdb reprocessed the reads via MiXCR and lists one record per CDR3 protein. Here the sample spans around 310,000 distinct CDR3 sequences, about a sixth being singletons. On this clonotype: Its antigen remains unknown.

Study-level results: HLA-C-restricted TCR beta clonotypes specific for CMV led the ex vivo response. Public TCR beta family frequency separated CMV-and-HLA carriers, including in an independent cohort.

The sequenced material came from PBMCs. The chain joins TRBV27 to TRBJ1-2; 10 bases agree with TRBD1. This clonotype was sampled from a human donor in good health (CMV status not recorded). Some clones in this sample may be carry-over from other donors' samples. The CDR3 is CASSFLGQGNNYGYTF. In nucleotides, the CDR3 is TGTGCCAGCAGTTTTCTGGGACAGGGGAATAACTATGGCTACACCTTC.